These 19 T cell receptor beta chains were all obtained from the same sample, sequenced in a study of T-cell memory formation after mild COVID-19. TCRdb processed the 5' RACE reads anew with MiXCR; each CDR3 protein has one entry. The sample carries approximately 290,000 distinct CDR3 sequences, roughly 8.2% recorded once. Sequencing input: PBMCs or a T cell subset sorted from them (not recorded which). These receptors were collected from a man between 18 and 35 years old who had mild COVID-19 (a few samples of this study predate the infection). Cell type and time point are not known.

CDR3 sequence (DNA): TGTGCCATCAGTGACCCCGGGACAGTCTACACTGAAGCTTTCTTT. Translating gives CAISDPGTVYTEAFF. The rearrangement links TRBV10-3 to TRBJ1-1, with 7 bases matching TRBD1. The CDR3 consists of 15 residues. Germline V CDR1 and CDR2: ENHRY, SYGVKD. Trimming at V came to 3 bases and at J to 3 bases, leaving 7 bases not matched to a gene.

This clonotype was counted between two and nine times. The rearrangement joins TRBV7-2 to TRBJ2-4, with D perhaps TRBD2 (5 bases). Germline V gives CDR1 SGHTA, CDR2 FQGNSA. Trimming took 4 bases from V and 6 from J, leaving 10 bases between them. The CDR3 loop spans 13 amino acids. Written as DNA, the CDR3 is TGTGCCAGCAGCTACCGGGAAGGAAACATTCAGTACTTC. This gives the protein CASSYREGNIQYF. Full variable domain (remainder filled in from reference TRBV7-2 and TRBJ2-4): GAGVSQSPSNKVTEKGKDVELRCDPISGHTALYWYRQSLGQGLEFLIYFQGNSAPDKSGLPSDRFSAERTGGSVSTLTIQRTQQEDSAVYLCASSYREGNIQYFGAGTRLSVL.

The chain couples TRBV5-1 to TRBJ2-3; a possible D gene is TRBD2 (6 bases). This CDR3 is built from 18 residues. Germline V gene lookup returns CDR1 SGHRS and CDR2 YFSETQ. V was clipped by 2 bases and J by 6 bases, with 25 bases between them. CDR3 bases: TGCGCCAGCAGCTTTCGAGGAGGCGGGACGGGGCGTGAGGATACGCAGTATTTT. Protein sequence: CASSFRGGGTGREDTQYF.

This clonotype was seen only a few times. The V call is TRBV4-3, the J call TRBJ1-3, with D uncertain. Germline CDR1 and CDR2: LGHNA and YSLEER. The CDR3 covers 14 residues. Trimming cost V 1 base and J 8 bases, with 12 bases left between them. CDR3 protein: CASSQGPSRYTIYF. The CDR3 region has the DNA TGCGCCAGCAGCCAAGGACCCTCGCGTTACACCATATATTTT.

The V and J genes are TRBV20-1 and TRBJ1-6; the D gene is possibly TRBD1 (5 bases). The CDR3 consists of 14 residues. Trimming shortened V by 1 base and J by 8 bases, and 12 bases separated the two germline ends. Looked up from germline, CDR1 is DFQATT and CDR2 is SNEGSKA (reference sequence). The CDR3 region is CSARVGGDDSPLHF. The CDR3 nucleotides are TGCAGTGCTAGAGTTGGGGGTGATGATTCACCCCTCCACTTT.

As concerns this clonotype: One junction end disagrees with the germline gene, perhaps due to a read error. The chain recombines TRBV6-2 or TRBV6-3 with TRBJ2-2, with unresolved D. This CDR3 is built from 14 residues. CDR1 is MNHEY, CDR2 SVGEGT, per germline. The CDR3 here is CASSYYLSTGELFF. The CDR3 bases are TGTGCCAGCAGCTACTACCTAAGCACCGGGGAGCTGTTTTTT.

This chain joins TRBV4-1 and TRBJ1-4; D gene uncertain. V lost 2 bases and J lost 3, with 10 bases in between. Germline CDR1 reads MGHRA; CDR2 reads YSYEKL. The CDR3 spans 15 residues. This CDR3 is CASSQRKNANEKLFF. For the CDR3, the DNA is TGCGCCAGCAGCCAACGAAAGAACGCTAATGAAAAACTGTTTTTT.

This clonotype showed up just a few times. V and J are TRBV20-1 and TRBJ2-4; the D call may be TRBD1 or TRBD2 (5 bases each). The length of the CDR3 is 16 residues. Trimming left V 6 bases short and J 1 base short, with 19 bases between. Germline assignment: CDR1 DFQATT and CDR2 SNEGSKA (reference sequence). The CDR3 loop is CSAVTGTAAAKNIQYF. The CDR3 nucleotides are TGCAGTGCAGTTACCGGGACCGCGGCGGCCAAAAACATTCAGTACTTC.

Ten or more counts support this clonotype. The rearrangement uses TRBV12-5 and TRBJ1-1; D is possibly TRBD1 (5 bases). The CDR3 has 17 amino acids. Trimming pared 1 base from V and 3 bases from J, leaving 18 bases between. The V gene's germline CDR1 is LGHNT and CDR2 FRNRAP. The CDR3 sequence is CASGLAESWQGDTEAFF. The CDR3 bases are TGTGCTAGTGGTTTGGCAGAAAGTTGGCAGGGAGACACTGAAGCTTTCTTT.

The sample holds many counts of this clonotype. The chain uses TRBV5-1 and TRBJ1-1; possible D gene TRBD1, 6 bases. CDR3 length equals 11 residues. Looked up from germline, CDR1 is SGHRS and CDR2 is YFSETQ. V was trimmed by 4 bases and J by 10 bases, leaving 11 bases between them. The CDR3 spells CASSIQGVAFF. The CDR3 nucleotides are TGCGCCAGCAGCATACAGGGTGTAGCTTTCTTT.

Ten or more counts support this clonotype. The V gene is TRBV10-3, the J gene TRBJ2-2, with a possible D match to TRBD1 (6 bases). The CDR3 has 13 amino acids. V gave up 5 bases and J gave up 6 bases, with 10 bases separating them. In germline, CDR1 is ENHRY, CDR2 SYGVKD. Here the CDR3 DNA reads TGTGCCATCAGTACCAGGGGACCCGGGGAGCTGTTTTTT. Protein product: CAISTRGPGELFF.

This clonotype was recorded a few times. The rearrangement joins TRBV14 to TRBJ2-4, with D possibly matching TRBD2 (5 bases). Germline V gene sequence: CDR1 SGHDN, CDR2 FVKESK. Trimming pared 1 base from V and 3 bases from J, leaving 13 bases between. This CDR3 is 16 amino acids long. CDR3 sequence reads: CASSQAIAGDKNIQYF. The CDR3 region has the DNA TGTGCCAGCAGCCAAGCGATAGCCGGGGACAAAAACATTCAGTACTTC.

This clonotype was detected only a few times. The genes are TRBV20-1 and TRBJ2-3, with a possible D match to TRBD2 (5 bases). CDR1 DFQATT and CDR2 SNEGSKA come from the germline V gene (reference sequence). Deletions cut 5 bases from V and 0 bases from J, with 12 bases between. The CDR3 loop spans 14 amino acids. This chain's CDR3 is CSAPEAGSTDTQYF. The CDR3 nucleotides are TGCAGTGCTCCAGAGGCGGGCAGCACAGATACGCAGTATTTT.

This clonotype was seen only a few times. This chain's CDR3 is CASSLWYGTGVEQYF. The CDR3, as DNA: TGTGCCAGCAGTTTATGGTACGGGACAGGGGTCGAGCAGTACTTC. The rearrangement links TRBV12-3 or TRBV12-4 to TRBJ2-7, with TRBD1 matching over 10 bases. V shed 2 bases and J 6 bases; nucleotides not matched to a gene: 7. The CDR3 has 15 residues.

V usage is TRBV6-6 and J usage is TRBJ2-7; possibly TRBD2 for D (5 bases). Trimming left V 6 bases short and J 3 bases short, with 9 bases between. The CDR3 has 12 residues. Looked up from germline, CDR1 is MNHNY and CDR2 is SVGAGI (reference sequence). The DNA of the CDR3 is TGTGCCAGCAGGGGTAGCGACTACGAGCAGTACTTC. Translation gives CASRGSDYEQYF.

The chain couples TRBV5-1 to TRBJ1-4; 11 bases line up with TRBD1. The CDR3 is 15 residues long. Germline V gene lookup returns CDR1 SGHRS and CDR2 YFSETQ. V lost 3 bases, J lost 7 bases, and 5 bases stayed unmatched. The CDR3 loop reads CASSSSGTGGEKLFF. CDR3 bases: TGCGCCAGCAGCTCTTCCGGGACAGGGGGTGAAAAACTGTTTTTT.

A few counts support this clonotype. The rearrangement joins TRBV7-2 to TRBJ2-3; D may match TRBD1 or TRBD2 (6 bases each). Trimming removed 3 bases at V and 6 bases at J, with 13 bases between. This CDR3 comprises 14 residues. The germline V gene encodes CDR1 SGHTA and CDR2 FQGNSA. The CDR3: CASSFWRGADTQYF. CDR3 nucleotides: TGTGCCAGCAGCTTCTGGAGGGGGGCGGATACGCAGTATTTT.

The V and J genes are TRBV20-1 and TRBJ2-7; D not resolved. The CDR3 is 12 amino acids. Germline V gene data show CDR1 as DFQATT and CDR2 as SNEGSKA (reference sequence). Deletions cut 0 bases from V and 10 bases from J, with 13 bases between. CDR3: CSARDRTDPQYF. Written as DNA, the CDR3 is TGCAGTGCTAGAGACCGGACGGACCCACAGTACTTC.

The rearrangement joins TRBV29-1 to TRBJ2-3; possibly TRBD2 for D (5 bases). The V end was cut by 4 bases, the J end by 4 bases, with 15 bases between. The CDR3 spans 14 residues. The germline V gene has CDR1 SQVTM and CDR2 ANQGSEA. Here the CDR3 reads CSVGEKGWADTQYF. CDR3 DNA: TGCAGCGTTGGGGAGAAGGGTTGGGCAGATACGCAGTATTTT.